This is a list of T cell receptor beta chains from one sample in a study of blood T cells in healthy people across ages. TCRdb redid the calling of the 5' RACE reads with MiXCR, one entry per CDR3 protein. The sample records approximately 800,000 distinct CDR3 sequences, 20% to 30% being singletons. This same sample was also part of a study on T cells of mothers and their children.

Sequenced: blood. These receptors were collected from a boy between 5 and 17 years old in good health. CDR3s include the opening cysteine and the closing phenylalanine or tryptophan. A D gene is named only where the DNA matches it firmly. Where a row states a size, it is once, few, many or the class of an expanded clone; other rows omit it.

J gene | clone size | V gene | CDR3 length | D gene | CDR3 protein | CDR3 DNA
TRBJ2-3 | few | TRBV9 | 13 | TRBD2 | CASSASGEDTQYF | TGTGCCAGCAGCGCTAGCGGGGAAGATACGCAGTATTTT
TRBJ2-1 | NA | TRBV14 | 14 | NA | CASSQDYTLNEQFF | TGTGCCAGCAGCCAAGATTACACCCTCAATGAGCAGTTCTTC
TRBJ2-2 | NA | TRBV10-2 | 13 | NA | CASRTPNTGELFF | TGCGCCAGCCGGACACCCAACACCGGGGAGCTGTTTTTT
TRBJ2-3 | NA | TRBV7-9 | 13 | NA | CASSLGELDTQYF | TGTGCCAGCAGCTTAGGCGAGCTAGATACGCAGTATTTT
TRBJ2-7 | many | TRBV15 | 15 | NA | CATSRGRVLDKEQYF | TGTGCCACCAGCAGAGGCCGGGTCCTCGACAAGGAGCAGTACTTC
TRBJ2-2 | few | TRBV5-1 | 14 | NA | CASSSGGRTGELVF | TGCGCCAGCAGTTCCGGGGGCCGCACCGGGGAGCTGGTTTTT
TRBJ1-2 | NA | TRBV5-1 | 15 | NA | CASSLRTGIDYGYTF | TGCGCCAGCAGCTTACGAACAGGAATAGACTATGGCTACACCTTC
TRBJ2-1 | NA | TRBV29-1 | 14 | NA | CSVGRSGQGHEQFF | TGCAGCGTTGGGCGATCGGGGCAGGGACATGAGCAGTTCTTC
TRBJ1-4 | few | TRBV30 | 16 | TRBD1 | CAWREDRVVLHEELFF | TGTGCCTGGAGGGAGGACAGGGTCGTTTTACACGAGGAACTGTTTTTT
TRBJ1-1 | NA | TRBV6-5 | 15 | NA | CASNHYRGLGTEAFF | TGTGCCAGCAACCATTATCGGGGGCTGGGCACTGAAGCTTTCTTT
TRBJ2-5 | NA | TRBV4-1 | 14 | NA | CASSLVAAERTQYF | TGCGCCAGCAGCCTCGTGGCGGCCGAGAGGACCCAGTACTTC
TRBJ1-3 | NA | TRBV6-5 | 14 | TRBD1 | CASSQGQGGNTIYF | TGTGCCAGCAGTCAGGGACAGGGGGGAAACACCATATATTTT
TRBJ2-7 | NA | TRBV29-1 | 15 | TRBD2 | CSVVGTSGRNYEQYF | TGCAGCGTTGTGGGGACTAGCGGGAGAAACTACGAGCAGTACTTC
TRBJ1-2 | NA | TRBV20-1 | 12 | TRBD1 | CARTGGHIGYTF | TGCGCAAGAACAGGGGGCCACATTGGCTACACCTTC
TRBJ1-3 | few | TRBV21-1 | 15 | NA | CASSLGSNGGNTIYF | TGTGCCAGCAGCCTCGGGTCTAATGGGGGAAACACCATATATTTT
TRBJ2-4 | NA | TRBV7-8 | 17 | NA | CASSPRGTAVAKNIQYF | TGTGCCAGCAGCCCCCGAGGTACAGCGGTAGCCAAAAACATTCAGTACTTC
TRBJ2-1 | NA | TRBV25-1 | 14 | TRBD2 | CASSRLAGLNEQFF | TGTGCCAGCAGTAGGCTAGCGGGCCTCAATGAGCAGTTCTTC
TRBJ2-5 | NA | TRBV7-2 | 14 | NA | CASSLTQNQETQYF | TGTGCCAGCAGCTTAACTCAGAATCAAGAGACCCAGTACTTC
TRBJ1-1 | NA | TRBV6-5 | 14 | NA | CASSYGTRRTEAFF | TGTGCCAGCAGTTACGGGACCAGGCGGACTGAAGCTTTCTTT
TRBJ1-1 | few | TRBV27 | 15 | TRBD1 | CVSSLGGTVNTEAFF | TGTGTCAGCAGTTTGGGAGGGACAGTGAACACCGAAGCTTTCTTT
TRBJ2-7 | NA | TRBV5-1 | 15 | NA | CASSADSGGSYEQYF | TGCGCCAGCAGCGCTGACTCCGGGGGCTCCTACGAGCAGTACTTC
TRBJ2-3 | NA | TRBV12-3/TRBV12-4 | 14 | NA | CASSLFSGTDTQYF | TGTGCCAGCAGTTTATTTTCGGGGACAGATACGCAGTATTTT
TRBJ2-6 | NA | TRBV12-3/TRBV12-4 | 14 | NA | CASRVTSGANVLTF | TGTGCCAGCAGGGTAACCTCTGGGGCCAACGTCCTGACTTTC
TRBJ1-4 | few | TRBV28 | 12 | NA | CASSSVGEKLFF | TGTGCCAGCAGTTCCGTTGGGGAAAAACTGTTTTTT
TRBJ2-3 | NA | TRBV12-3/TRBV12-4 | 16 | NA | CASRKGGFRVGDTQYF | TGTGCCAGCAGAAAGGGGGGATTCAGAGTTGGAGATACGCAGTATTTT
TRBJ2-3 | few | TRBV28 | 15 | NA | CASSFPDRRTDTQYF | TGTGCCAGCAGTTTTCCGGACAGACGCACAGATACGCAGTATTTT
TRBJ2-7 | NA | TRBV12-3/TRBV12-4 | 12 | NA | CASKPGGHEQYF | TGTGCCAGCAAACCGGGGGGCCACGAGCAGTACTTC
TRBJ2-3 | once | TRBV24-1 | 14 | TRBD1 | CATSDRGQGHTQYF | TGTGCCACCAGTGACCGGGGACAGGGTCATACGCAGTATTTT
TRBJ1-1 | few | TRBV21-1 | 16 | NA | CASSSKATMANLEAFF | TGTGCCAGCAGCAGCAAAGCGACTATGGCGAATCTTGAAGCTTTCTTT
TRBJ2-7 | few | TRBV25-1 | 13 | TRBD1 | CASVRTGVNEQYF | TGTGCCAGCGTTAGGACAGGGGTCAACGAGCAGTACTTC
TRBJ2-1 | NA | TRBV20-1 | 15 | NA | CSASSGPTLLDEQFF | TGCAGTGCTTCCTCGGGCCCGACCCTTTTGGATGAGCAGTTCTTC